The clone carrying this TCR beta chain was counted a single time. Its antigen is still unknown. The entry originates in a study of CD8+ T cells in alopecia areata. Study at large: Each day, treated patients took oral tofacitinib twice, at 5 to 10 mg per dose. Patients in the study were on tofacitinib for 6 to 18 months, then off it for 6 months. Points from the study as a whole: Clonality was higher in lesional than normal scalp, especially in alopecia totalis/universalis.

RNA extraction was followed by reverse transcription into cDNA, which acted as the sequencing template. TCRdb keeps only in-frame clones here, not all; method: immunoSEQ multiplex PCR. This table holds 150,000 to 200,000 clones, just under 60% found once. This CDR3 comprises 17 residues. From germline, CDR1 is MGHRA and CDR2 YSYEKL. Trimming shortened V by 5 bases and J by 0 bases, and 17 bases separated the two germline ends. The chain employs TRBV4-1 and TRBJ1-3; D may be TRBD1 (6 bases). The sequence was collected from a human donor with alopecia areata. The material was CD4+ T cells sorted from blood, obtained at week 0. CDR3 residues: CASSLRGADPSGNTIYF. CDR3 nucleotide sequence: TGCGCCAGCAGCTTAAGGGGGGCAGATCCCTCTGGAAACACCATATATTTT.